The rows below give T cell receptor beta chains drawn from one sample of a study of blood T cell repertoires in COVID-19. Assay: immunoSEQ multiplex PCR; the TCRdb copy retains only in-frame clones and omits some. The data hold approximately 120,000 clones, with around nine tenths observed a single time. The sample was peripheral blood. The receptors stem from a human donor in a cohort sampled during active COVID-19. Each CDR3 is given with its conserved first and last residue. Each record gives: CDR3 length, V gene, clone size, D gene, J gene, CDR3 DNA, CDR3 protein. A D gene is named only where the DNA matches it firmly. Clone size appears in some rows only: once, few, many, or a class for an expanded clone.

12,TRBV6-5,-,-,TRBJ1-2,TGTGCCAGCAGTCCGGGAAGTAGGGGCTACACCTTC,CASSPGSRGYTF
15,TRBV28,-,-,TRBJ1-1,TGTGCCAGCAGACTGGGGGGGACTTTGAACACTGAAGCTTTCTTT,CASRLGGTLNTEAFF
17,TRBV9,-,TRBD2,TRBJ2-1,TGTGCCAGCAGCTTCAGAGGGGCTAGCGGGAGCTACAATGAGCAGTTCTTC,CASSFRGASGSYNEQFF
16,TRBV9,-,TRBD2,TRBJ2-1,TGTGCCAGCAGCGCAGGAAGCGGGGGGGCCTGGGATGAGCAGTTCTTC,CASSAGSGGAWDEQFF
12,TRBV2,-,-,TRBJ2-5,TGTGCCAGCAGTGGGCAGGGGGGGACCCAGTACTTC,CASSGQGGTQYF
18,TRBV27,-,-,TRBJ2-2,TGTGCCAGCAGTCCAGGGCCCTCAAGGGGTGCGGTCACCGGGGAGCTGTTTTTT,CASSPGPSRGAVTGELFF
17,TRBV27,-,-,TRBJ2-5,TGTGCCAGCAGTTTTCAACCCGATGGACAACTACTGGAGACCCAGTACTTC,CASSFQPDGQLLETQYF
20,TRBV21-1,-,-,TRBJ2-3,TGTGCCAGCAGCAAAGTTGGCTCTAGCCCAAAATCTCCTACCACAGATACGCAGTATTTT,CASSKVGSSPKSPTTDTQYF
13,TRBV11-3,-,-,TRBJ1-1,TGTGCCAGCAGCCTTTCCGGGGAGAGAGAAGCTTTCTTT,CASSLSGEREAFF
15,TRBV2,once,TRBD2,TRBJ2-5,TGTGCCAGCAACCCACGGACTAGCGGGTGGGAGACCCAGTACTTC,CASNPRTSGWETQYF
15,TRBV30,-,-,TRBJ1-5,TGTGCCTGGAGTGTAAGGGGGTTTAGCAATCAGCCCCAGCATTTT,CAWSVRGFSNQPQHF
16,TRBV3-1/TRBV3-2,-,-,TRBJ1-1,TGTGCCAGCAGCCAAGATACGGGGGGAGTGACCACTGAAGCTTTCTTT,CASSQDTGGVTTEAFF
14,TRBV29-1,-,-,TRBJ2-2,TGCAGCGTTGAGAACCCAAGCTACACCGGGGAGCTGTTTTTT,CSVENPSYTGELFF
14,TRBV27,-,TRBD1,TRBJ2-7,TGTGCCAGCAGTATTTCATCCGGGACAGGGTGGCAGTACTTC,CASSISSGTGWQYF
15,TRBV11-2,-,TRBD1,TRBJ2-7,TGTGCCAGCTCGTATGACGGGACAGGGTGGGGCGAGCAGTACTTC,CASSYDGTGWGEQYF
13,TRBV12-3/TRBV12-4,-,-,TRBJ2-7,TGTGCCAGCAGACTGGTAGGGGTGGGCGAGCAGTACTTC,CASRLVGVGEQYF
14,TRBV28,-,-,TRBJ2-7,TGTGCCAGCAGAAACCGGGACAACACCTACGAGCAGTACTTC,CASRNRDNTYEQYF
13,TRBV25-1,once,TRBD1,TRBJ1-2,TGTGCCAGCAGTGACAGGGGGGTCCTTGGCTACACCTTC,CASSDRGVLGYTF
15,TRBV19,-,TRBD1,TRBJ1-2,TGTGCCAGTACCCAAGGGACAGGGGGCCAGCATGGCTACACCTTC,CASTQGTGGQHGYTF
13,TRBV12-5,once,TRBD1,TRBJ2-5,TGTGCTAGTGGTTTGGCAGGGGGACAGACCCAGTACTTC,CASGLAGGQTQYF
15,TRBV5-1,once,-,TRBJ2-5,TGCGCCAGCAGCCTGTTAACAGGGGCGGGGGAGACCCAGTACTTC,CASSLLTGAGETQYF
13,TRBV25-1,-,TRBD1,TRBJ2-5,TGTGCCAGCAGCCTGACAGGGACGGAGACCCAGTACTTC,CASSLTGTETQYF
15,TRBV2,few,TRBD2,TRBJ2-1,TGTGCCAGCAGCTTACTAGCGGGGCCGGGTGGTGAGCAGTTCTTC,CASSLLAGPGGEQFF
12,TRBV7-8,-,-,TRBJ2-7,TGTGCCAGCAGCCCGTCACAATGGTTACAGTACTTC,CASSPSQWLQYF
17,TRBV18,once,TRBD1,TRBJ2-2,TGTGCCAGCTCACCGCCCCGACAGGGGATGGACACCGGGGAGCTGTTTTTT,CASSPPRQGMDTGELFF
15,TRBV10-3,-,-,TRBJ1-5,TGTGCCATCAGTGAGTCGTTGCGGGGTGATCAGCCCCAGCATTTT,CAISESLRGDQPQHF
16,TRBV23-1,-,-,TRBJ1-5,TGCGCCAGCAGTCAATCGATTCGACATCCAGTTCAGCCCCAGCATTTT,CASSQSIRHPVQPQHF
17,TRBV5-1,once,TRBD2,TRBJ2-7,TGCGCCAGCAGATCGGAACACGGAACTAGCGTTCGCTACGAGCAGTACTTC,CASRSEHGTSVRYEQYF